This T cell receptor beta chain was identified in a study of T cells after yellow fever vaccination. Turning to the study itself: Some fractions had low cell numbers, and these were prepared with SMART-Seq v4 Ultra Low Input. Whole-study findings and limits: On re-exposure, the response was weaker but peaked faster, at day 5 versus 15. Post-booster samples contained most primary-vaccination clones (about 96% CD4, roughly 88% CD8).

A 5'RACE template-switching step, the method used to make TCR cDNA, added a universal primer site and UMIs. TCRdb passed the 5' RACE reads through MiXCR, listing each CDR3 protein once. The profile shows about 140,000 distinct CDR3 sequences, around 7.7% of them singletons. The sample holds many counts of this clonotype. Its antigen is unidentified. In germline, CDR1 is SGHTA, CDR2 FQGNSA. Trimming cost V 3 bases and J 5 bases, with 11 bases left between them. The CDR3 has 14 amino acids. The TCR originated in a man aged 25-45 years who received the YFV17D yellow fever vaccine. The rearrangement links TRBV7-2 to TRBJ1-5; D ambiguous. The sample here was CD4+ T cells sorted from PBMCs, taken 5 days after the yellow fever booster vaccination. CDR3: CASSFSYADQPQHF. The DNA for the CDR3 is TGTGCCAGCAGCTTTTCGTACGCCGATCAGCCCCAGCATTTT.